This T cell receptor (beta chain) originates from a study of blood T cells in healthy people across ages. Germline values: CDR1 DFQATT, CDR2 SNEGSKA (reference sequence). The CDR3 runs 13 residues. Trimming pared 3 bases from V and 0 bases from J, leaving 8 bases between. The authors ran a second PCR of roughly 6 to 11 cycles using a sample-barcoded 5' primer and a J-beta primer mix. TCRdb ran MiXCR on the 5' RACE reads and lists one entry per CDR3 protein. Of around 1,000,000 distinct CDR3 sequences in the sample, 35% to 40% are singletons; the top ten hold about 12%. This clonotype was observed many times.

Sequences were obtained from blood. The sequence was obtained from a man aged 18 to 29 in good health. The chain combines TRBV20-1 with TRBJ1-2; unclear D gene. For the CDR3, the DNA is TGCAGTGCTAGTCCCCCAACTAACTATGGCTACACCTTC. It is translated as CSASPPTNYGYTF.